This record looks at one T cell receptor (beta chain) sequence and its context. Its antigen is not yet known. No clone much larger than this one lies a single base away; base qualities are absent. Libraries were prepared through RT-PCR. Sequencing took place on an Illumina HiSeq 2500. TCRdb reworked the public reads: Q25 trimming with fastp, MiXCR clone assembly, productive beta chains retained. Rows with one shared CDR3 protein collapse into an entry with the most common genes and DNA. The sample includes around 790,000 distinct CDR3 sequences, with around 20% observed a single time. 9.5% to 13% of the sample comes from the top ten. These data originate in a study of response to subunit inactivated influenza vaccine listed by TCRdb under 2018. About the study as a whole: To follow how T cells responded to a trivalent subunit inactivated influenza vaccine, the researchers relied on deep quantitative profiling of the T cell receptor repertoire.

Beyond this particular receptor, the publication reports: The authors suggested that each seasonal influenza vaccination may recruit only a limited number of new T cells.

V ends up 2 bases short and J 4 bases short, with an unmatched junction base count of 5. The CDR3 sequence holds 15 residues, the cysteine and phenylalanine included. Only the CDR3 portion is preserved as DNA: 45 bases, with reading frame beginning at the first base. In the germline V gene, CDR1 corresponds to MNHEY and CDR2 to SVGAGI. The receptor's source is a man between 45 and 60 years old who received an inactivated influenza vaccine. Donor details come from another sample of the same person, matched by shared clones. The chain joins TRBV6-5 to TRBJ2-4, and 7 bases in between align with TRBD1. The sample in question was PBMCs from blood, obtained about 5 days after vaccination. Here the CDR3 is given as CASSYGRDRKNIQYF. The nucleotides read TGTGCCAGCAGTTACGGAAGGGACAGAAAAAACATTCAGTACTTC.